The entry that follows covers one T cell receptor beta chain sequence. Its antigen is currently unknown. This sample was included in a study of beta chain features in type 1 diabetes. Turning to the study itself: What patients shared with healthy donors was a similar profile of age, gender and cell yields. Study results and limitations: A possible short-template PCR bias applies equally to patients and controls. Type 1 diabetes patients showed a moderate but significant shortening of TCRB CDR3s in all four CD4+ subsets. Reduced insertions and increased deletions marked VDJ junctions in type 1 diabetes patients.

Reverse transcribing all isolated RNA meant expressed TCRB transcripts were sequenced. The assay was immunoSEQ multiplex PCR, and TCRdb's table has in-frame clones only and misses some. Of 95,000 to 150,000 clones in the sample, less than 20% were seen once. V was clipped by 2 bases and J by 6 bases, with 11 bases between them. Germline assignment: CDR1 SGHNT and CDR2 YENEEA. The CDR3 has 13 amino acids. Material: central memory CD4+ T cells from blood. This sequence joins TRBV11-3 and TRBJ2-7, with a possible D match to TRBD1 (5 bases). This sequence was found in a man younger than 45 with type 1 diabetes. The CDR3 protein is CASSLRQQGEQYF. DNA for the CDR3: TGTGCCAGCAGCTTAAGGCAGCAGGGCGAGCAGTACTTC.